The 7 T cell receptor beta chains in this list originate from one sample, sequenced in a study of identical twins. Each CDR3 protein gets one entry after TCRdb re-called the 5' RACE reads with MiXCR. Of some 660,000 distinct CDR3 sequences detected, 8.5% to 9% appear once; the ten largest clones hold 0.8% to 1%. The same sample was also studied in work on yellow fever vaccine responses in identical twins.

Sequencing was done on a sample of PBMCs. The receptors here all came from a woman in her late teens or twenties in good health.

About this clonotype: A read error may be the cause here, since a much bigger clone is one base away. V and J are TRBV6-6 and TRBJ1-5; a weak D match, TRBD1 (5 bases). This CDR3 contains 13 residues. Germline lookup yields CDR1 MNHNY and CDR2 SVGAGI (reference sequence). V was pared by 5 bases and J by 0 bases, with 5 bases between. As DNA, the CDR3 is TGTGCCAGCAGTGACAGTAGCAATCAGCCCCAGCATTTT. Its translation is CASSDSSNQPQHF.

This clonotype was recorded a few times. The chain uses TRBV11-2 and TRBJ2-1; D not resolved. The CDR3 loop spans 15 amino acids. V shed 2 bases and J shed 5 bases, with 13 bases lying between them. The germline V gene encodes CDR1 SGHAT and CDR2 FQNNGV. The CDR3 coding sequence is TGTGCCAGCAGCTTAAGATCGCGGCCTGACAATGAGCAGTTCTTC. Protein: CASSLRSRPDNEQFF.

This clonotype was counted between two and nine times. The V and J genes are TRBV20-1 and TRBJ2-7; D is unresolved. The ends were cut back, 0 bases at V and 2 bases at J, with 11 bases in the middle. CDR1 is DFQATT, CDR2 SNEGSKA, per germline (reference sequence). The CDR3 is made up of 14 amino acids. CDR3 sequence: CSARDQYRTYEQYF. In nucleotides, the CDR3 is TGCAGTGCTAGAGATCAGTACAGAACCTACGAGCAGTACTTC.

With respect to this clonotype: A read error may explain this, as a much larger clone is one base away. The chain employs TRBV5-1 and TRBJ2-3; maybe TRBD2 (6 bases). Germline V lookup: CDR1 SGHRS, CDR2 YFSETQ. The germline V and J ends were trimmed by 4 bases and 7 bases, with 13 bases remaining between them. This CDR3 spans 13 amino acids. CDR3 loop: CASSENGGNTQYF. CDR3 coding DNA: TGCGCCAGCAGCGAAAACGGGGGAAATACGCAGTATTTT.

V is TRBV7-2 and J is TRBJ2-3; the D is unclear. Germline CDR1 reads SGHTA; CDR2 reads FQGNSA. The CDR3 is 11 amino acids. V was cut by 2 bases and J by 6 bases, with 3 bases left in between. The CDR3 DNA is TGTGCCAGCAGCTTAATTGATACGCAGTATTTT. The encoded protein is CASSLIDTQYF.

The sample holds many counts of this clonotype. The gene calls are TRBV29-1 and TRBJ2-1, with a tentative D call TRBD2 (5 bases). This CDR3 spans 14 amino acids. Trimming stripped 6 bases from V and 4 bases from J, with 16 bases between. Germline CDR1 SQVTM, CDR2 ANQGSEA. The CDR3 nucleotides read TGCAGCGTCGCTTCAAGACTACCATACAATGAGCAGTTCTTC. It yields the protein CSVASRLPYNEQFF.

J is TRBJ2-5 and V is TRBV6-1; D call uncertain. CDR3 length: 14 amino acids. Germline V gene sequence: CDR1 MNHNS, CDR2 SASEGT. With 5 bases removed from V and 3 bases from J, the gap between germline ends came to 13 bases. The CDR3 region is CASSPRRLEETQYF. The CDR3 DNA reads TGTGCCAGCAGTCCTCGGCGGCTTGAAGAGACCCAGTACTTC.